The 12 T cell receptor beta chains given below trace back to one sample, sequenced in a study of T-cell reconstitution after alpha-beta-depleted transplantation in children. Unique molecular identifiers were used in preparing the TCRbeta library. TCRdb recomputed calls from the PCR reads with MiXCR, one row per CDR3 protein. The table records 350,000 to 500,000 distinct CDR3 sequences, 43% of them present only once. Material: PBMCs, obtained before TCRalphabeta/CD19-depleted stem cell transplant. Receptors were obtained from a girl under 10 years old with aplastic anemia, due to receive a stem cell transplant.

There are a few counts of this clonotype. V is TRBV5-5 and J is TRBJ2-1; TRBD2 matches 8 bases. CDR1 and CDR2 from the germline V gene are SGHKS and YYEKEE (reference sequence). V was clipped by 4 bases and J by 7 bases; unmatched bases: 10. This CDR3 comprises 15 residues. CDR3 DNA sequence: TGTGCCAGCAGCGATCCCGGGACTAGGGGAAATGAGCAGTTCTTC. This gives the protein CASSDPGTRGNEQFF. The complete variable domain, with remaining parts taken from reference TRBV5-5 and TRBJ2-1, reads DAGVTQSPTHLIKTRGQQVTLRCSPISGHKSVSWYQQVLGQGPQFIFQYYEKEERGRGNFPDRFSARQFPNYSSELNVNALLLGDSALYLCASSDPGTRGNEQFFGPGTRLTVL.

The V and J genes are TRBV4-2 and TRBJ2-3, with 8 nucleotides matching TRBD2. Trimming took 0 bases from V and 6 from J; bases not matched to a gene: 5. The germline V gene has CDR1 LGHNA and CDR2 YNFKEQ. This CDR3 region has 15 residues. CDR3 sequence: CASSQETSVGDTQYF. The CDR3 region has the DNA TGTGCCAGCAGCCAAGAGACTAGCGTCGGGGATACGCAGTATTTT.

This clonotype was counted only a few times. The V and J genes are TRBV6-1 and TRBJ2-7; 14 bases are shared with TRBD2. CDR1 is MNHNS and CDR2 is SASEGT in the germline V gene. This CDR3 contains 16 residues. The V and J ends lost 6 bases and 2 bases, in that order; junction bases with no gene match: 6. The CDR3 bases are TGTGCCAGCAGCCGTGGACTAGCGGGAGGACCCTACGAGCAGTACTTC. Translation: CASSRGLAGGPYEQYF.

This clonotype has only a few counts. This chain links TRBV20-1 with TRBJ1-2; TRBD1 is a possible D gene (5 bases). Per the germline V gene, CDR1 is DFQATT and CDR2 is SNEGSKA (reference sequence). The CDR3 spans 15 residues. The V and J ends lost 1 base and 6 bases respectively, with 18 bases between them. The CDR3: CSARGGEGQSNGYTF. CDR3 nucleotide sequence: TGCAGTGCTAGAGGGGGCGAAGGGCAGTCGAATGGCTACACCTTC.

The chain couples TRBV6-5 to TRBJ2-3; 11 nucleotides match TRBD2. CDR1 and CDR2 (germline): MNHEY, SVGAGI. The CDR3 loop spans 17 amino acids. V lost 4 bases and J lost 2; bases outside the gene matches: 8. The CDR3: CASSSPTSGGSTDTQYF. The CDR3 nucleotides are TGTGCCAGCAGTTCCCCCACTAGCGGGGGTTCCACAGATACGCAGTATTTT.

This clonotype was counted once. The rearrangement uses TRBV12-3 or TRBV12-4 and TRBJ2-3; D unresolved. The CDR3 consists of 12 residues. Trimming took 7 bases from V and 6 from J, leaving 11 bases between them. CDR3 sequence: CASMDPADTQYF. The CDR3 DNA follows: TGTGCCAGCATGGATCCGGCGGATACGCAGTATTTT.

This clonotype appeared a few times. The rearrangement joins TRBV20-1 to TRBJ1-5; D remains unclear. Deletions cut 1 base from V and 2 bases from J, with 9 bases between. The CDR3 totals 14 residues. Looked up from germline, CDR1 is DFQATT and CDR2 is SNEGSKA (reference sequence). The CDR3 sequence is CSARAGSGNQPQHF. CDR3 in DNA: TGCAGTGCTAGAGCGGGTTCAGGCAATCAGCCCCAGCATTTT.

This clonotype has ten or more counts. The genes are TRBV7-3 and TRBJ2-1; 9 bases are shared with TRBD2. The CDR3 runs 16 residues. The J segment lost 5 bases and the V segment lost 5 bases, leaving 10 bases of the junction unmatched. Germline loops: CDR1 SGHTA, CDR2 FQGTGA. In DNA form, the CDR3 reads TGTGCCAGCAGCCCGACAGCGGGAGGTACGGACAATGAGCAGTTCTTC. Translation gives CASSPTAGGTDNEQFF.

This clonotype was picked up a small number of times. The V and J genes are TRBV4-2 and TRBJ2-7, with D uncertain. Germline CDR1 LGHNA, CDR2 YNFKEQ. CDR3 length equals 15 residues. Deletions cut 1 base from V and 1 base from J, with 11 bases between. CDR3 in amino acids: CASSQGRVASYEQYF. The CDR3 nucleotides read TGTGCCAGCAGCCAAGGAAGGGTGGCTTCCTACGAGCAGTACTTC.

The CDR3 DNA is TGCAGTGCTAGGGAGGCGGATGGAGGGGAAAACATTCAGTACTTC. Its protein is CSAREADGGENIQYF. V gene TRBV20-1 combines with J gene TRBJ2-4, with a possible D match to TRBD2 (6 bases). Germline-derived CDR1 and CDR2 are DFQATT and SNEGSKA (reference sequence). The CDR3 contains 15 residues. The germline V and J ends were trimmed by 3 bases and 5 bases, with 17 bases remaining between them.

J is TRBJ2-1 and V is TRBV28, with D maybe TRBD2 (5 bases). The CDR3 has 13 residues. Trimming took 3 bases from V and 6 from J, leaving 9 bases between them. Germline CDR1 MDHEN, CDR2 SYDVKM. The CDR3 here is CASSFPEGNEQFF. The CDR3 DNA reads TGTGCCAGCAGTTTCCCAGAGGGCAATGAGCAGTTCTTC.

This clonotype was seen at least ten times. The chain carries TRBV3-1 and TRBJ2-5, with TRBD2 matching over 9 bases. Germline CDR1 is LGHDT and CDR2 is YNNKEL (reference sequence). V was clipped by 1 base and J by 2 bases; unmatched bases: 11. The CDR3 runs to 18 residues. In DNA form, the CDR3 reads TGTGCCAGCAGCCAAGGAGAGGCGGCTAGCGGGAAACAAGAGACCCAGTACTTC. Translated: CASSQGEAASGKQETQYF.